This is a list of T cell receptor beta chains from one sample in a study of T-cell reconstitution after alpha-beta-depleted transplantation in children. MiXCR, applied by TCRdb to the PCR reads, yields one record per CDR3 protein. The top ten hold 2% to 2.5% of the sample, which has approximately 490,000 distinct CDR3 sequences, about 10% seen once. The sequences come from PBMCs, collected before TCRalphabeta/CD19-depleted stem cell transplant. The receptors originated from a child younger than 10 with inherited bone marrow failure, due to receive a stem cell transplant. Each CDR3 is given with its conserved first and last residue. Each record gives: CDR3 protein, CDR3 DNA, clone size, J gene, V gene, D gene. A D gene is named only where the DNA matches it firmly. Size values are once, few and many counts, or a class for expanded clones, and some rows have none.

CDR3 protein: CSARTSGRPISTDTQYF; CDR3 DNA: TGCAGCGCAAGGACTAGCGGGAGGCCGATAAGCACAGATACGCAGTATTTT; clone size: .; J gene: TRBJ2-3; V gene: TRBV29-1; D gene: TRBD2
CDR3 protein: CASSPPSQGMNTEAFF; CDR3 DNA: TGCGCCAGCAGCCCCCCCTCACAGGGTATGAACACTGAAGCTTTCTTT; clone size: .; J gene: TRBJ1-1; V gene: TRBV5-1; D gene: .
CDR3 protein: CASSLAGRGRRQETQYF; CDR3 DNA: TGCGCCAGCAGCTTGGCCGGGCGGGGCCGCAGGCAAGAGACCCAGTACTTC; clone size: many; J gene: TRBJ2-5; V gene: TRBV5-1; D gene: .
CDR3 protein: CASSSTTGIGTEAFF; CDR3 DNA: TGTGCCAGCAGTTCCACCACAGGGATAGGCACTGAAGCTTTCTTT; clone size: many; J gene: TRBJ1-1; V gene: TRBV6-5; D gene: .
CDR3 protein: CAWRPMGGSRDGELFF; CDR3 DNA: TGTGCCTGGAGACCGATGGGCGGGAGCCGCGATGGGGAGCTGTTTTTT; clone size: many; J gene: TRBJ2-2; V gene: TRBV30; D gene: TRBD2
CDR3 protein: CASSRGPGLDWAGQETQYF; CDR3 DNA: TGTGCCAGCAGTCGCGGTCCGGGACTAGATTGGGCCGGGCAAGAGACCCAGTACTTC; clone size: many; J gene: TRBJ2-5; V gene: TRBV6-1; D gene: TRBD2
CDR3 protein: CASSTIGGSTEAFF; CDR3 DNA: TGTGCCAGCAGCACAATTGGGGGGAGCACTGAAGCTTTCTTT; clone size: many; J gene: TRBJ1-1; V gene: TRBV27; D gene: .
CDR3 protein: CAISGDSDNQPQHF; CDR3 DNA: TGTGCCATCAGTGGCGACAGTGACAATCAGCCCCAGCATTTT; clone size: .; J gene: TRBJ1-5; V gene: TRBV10-3; D gene: .
CDR3 protein: CASSILAVNTGELFF; CDR3 DNA: TGTGCCAGTAGTATCCTAGCGGTAAACACCGGGGAGCTGTTTTTT; clone size: few; J gene: TRBJ2-2; V gene: TRBV19; D gene: TRBD2
CDR3 protein: CASSHVRTGNYGYTF; CDR3 DNA: TGTGCCAGCAGTCACGTCCGGACAGGGAACTATGGCTACACCTTC; clone size: many; J gene: TRBJ1-2; V gene: TRBV28; D gene: TRBD1
CDR3 protein: CASSESGLGSNQPQHF; CDR3 DNA: TGTGCCAGCAGTGAATCTGGCCTCGGTAGCAATCAGCCCCAGCATTTT; clone size: many; J gene: TRBJ1-5; V gene: TRBV25-1; D gene: .
CDR3 protein: CASSYPTEPSTDTQYF; CDR3 DNA: TGTGCCAGCAGTTACCCGACAGAGCCTAGCACAGATACGCAGTATTTT; clone size: .; J gene: TRBJ2-3; V gene: TRBV6-2/TRBV6-3; D gene: .
CDR3 protein: CASSLVTEINEQFF; CDR3 DNA: TGTGCCAGCAGCTTGGTAACAGAAATCAATGAGCAGTTCTTC; clone size: .; J gene: TRBJ2-1; V gene: TRBV5-4; D gene: .
CDR3 protein: CASSSRGGGNQPQHF; CDR3 DNA: TGTGCCAGCAGCAGCAGGGGGGGCGGCAATCAGCCCCAGCATTTT; clone size: .; J gene: TRBJ1-5; V gene: TRBV6-6; D gene: TRBD1
CDR3 protein: CASSQTGTGVLTDTQYF; CDR3 DNA: TGCGCCAGCAGCCAGACCGGGACAGGGGTTTTAACAGATACGCAGTATTTT; clone size: .; J gene: TRBJ2-3; V gene: TRBV4-3; D gene: TRBD1
CDR3 protein: CASSTLGREGMYNEQFF; CDR3 DNA: TGTGCCAGCAGTACCCTGGGGCGGGAGGGGATGTACAATGAGCAGTTCTTC; clone size: many; J gene: TRBJ2-1; V gene: TRBV27; D gene: TRBD2
CDR3 protein: CASSRRGTYQETQYF; CDR3 DNA: TGCGCCAGCAGCCGAAGGGGCACGTACCAAGAGACCCAGTACTTC; clone size: many; J gene: TRBJ2-5; V gene: TRBV4-3; D gene: .
CDR3 protein: CSVREREIYEQYF; CDR3 DNA: TGCAGCGTTCGGGAGCGGGAGATCTACGAGCAGTACTTC; clone size: few; J gene: TRBJ2-7; V gene: TRBV29-1; D gene: TRBD2
CDR3 protein: CASSFRRGNTGELFF; CDR3 DNA: TGTGCCAGCAGCTTTCGCAGGGGGAACACCGGGGAGCTGTTTTTT; clone size: few; J gene: TRBJ2-2; V gene: TRBV7-9; D gene: .
CDR3 protein: CASSQGESGSRTYEQYF; CDR3 DNA: TGTGCCAGCAGCCAAGGAGAGAGCGGGAGTAGGACCTACGAGCAGTACTTC; clone size: many; J gene: TRBJ2-7; V gene: TRBV3-1; D gene: TRBD2
CDR3 protein: CASSIGDRGDNEQFF; CDR3 DNA: TGTGCCAGTAGTATAGGCGACAGGGGGGACAATGAGCAGTTCTTC; clone size: .; J gene: TRBJ2-1; V gene: TRBV19; D gene: TRBD1
CDR3 protein: CASSPPNGGDTGELFF; CDR3 DNA: TGTGCCAGCTCACCACCGAACGGGGGCGACACCGGGGAGCTGTTTTTT; clone size: few; J gene: TRBJ2-2; V gene: TRBV18; D gene: .
CDR3 protein: CSAHLIQGPNSYNEQFF; CDR3 DNA: TGCAGTGCTCATTTGATACAGGGACCCAACTCCTACAATGAGCAGTTCTTC; clone size: .; J gene: TRBJ2-1; V gene: TRBV20-1; D gene: .
CDR3 protein: CASSEGLGTEGSEQFF; CDR3 DNA: TGCGCCAGCAGCGAAGGGCTTGGGACAGAGGGCAGTGAGCAGTTCTTC; clone size: many; J gene: TRBJ2-1; V gene: TRBV4-3; D gene: TRBD1
CDR3 protein: CASSLGLAGGFSTDTQYF; CDR3 DNA: TGTGCCAGCAGCTTAGGCCTAGCGGGAGGTTTTAGCACAGATACGCAGTATTTT; clone size: many; J gene: TRBJ2-3; V gene: TRBV7-2; D gene: TRBD2
CDR3 protein: CATSKIQGRPNEKLFF; CDR3 DNA: TGTGCCACCAGCAAAATACAGGGGCGGCCTAATGAAAAACTGTTTTTT; clone size: many; J gene: TRBJ1-4; V gene: TRBV15; D gene: TRBD1
CDR3 protein: CASSIEGTAQYF; CDR3 DNA: TGTGCCAGTAGTATAGAAGGGACGGCCCAGTACTTC; clone size: .; J gene: TRBJ2-5; V gene: TRBV19; D gene: .
CDR3 protein: CASIKEGTQYF; CDR3 DNA: TGTGCCAGCATAAAAGAAGGGACCCAGTACTTC; clone size: many; J gene: TRBJ2-5; V gene: TRBV12-3/TRBV12-4; D gene: .
CDR3 protein: CASSDRYYGYTF; CDR3 DNA: TGCGCCAGCAGCGACCGATACTATGGCTACACCTTC; clone size: few; J gene: TRBJ1-2; V gene: TRBV5-1; D gene: .
CDR3 protein: CASSVRTSGTYNEQFF; CDR3 DNA: TGTGCCAGCAGCGTTAGGACTAGCGGGACGTACAATGAGCAGTTCTTC; clone size: once; J gene: TRBJ2-1; V gene: TRBV7-6; D gene: TRBD2
CDR3 protein: CASRLVWNTGELFF; CDR3 DNA: TGTGCCAGCAGATTGGTCTGGAACACCGGGGAGCTGTTTTTT; clone size: .; J gene: TRBJ2-2; V gene: TRBV5-4; D gene: .
CDR3 protein: CAGSTTRIPNQPQHF; CDR3 DNA: TGTGCCGGTAGTACCACAAGGATTCCCAATCAGCCCCAGCATTTT; clone size: .; J gene: TRBJ1-5; V gene: TRBV19; D gene: .
CDR3 protein: CASSFAPDTQYF; CDR3 DNA: TGTGCCAGCAGTTTTGCCCCGGATACGCAGTATTTT; clone size: many; J gene: TRBJ2-3; V gene: TRBV28; D gene: .
CDR3 protein: CASSLGASGANEQFF; CDR3 DNA: TGCGCCAGCAGCTTGGGGGCTAGCGGGGCAAATGAGCAGTTCTTC; clone size: many; J gene: TRBJ2-1; V gene: TRBV5-1; D gene: TRBD2
CDR3 protein: CASSPNFEDGQYF; CDR3 DNA: TGTGCCAGTAGTCCGAATTTCGAAGATGGGCAGTACTTC; clone size: .; J gene: TRBJ2-7; V gene: TRBV19; D gene: .
CDR3 protein: CASSSLDWPGTYEQYF; CDR3 DNA: TGTGCCAGCAGTTCCCTGGACTGGCCAGGGACCTACGAGCAGTACTTC; clone size: many; J gene: TRBJ2-7; V gene: TRBV12-3/TRBV12-4; D gene: .
CDR3 protein: CASSRTGSGWDTQYF; CDR3 DNA: TGTGCCAGCAGCCGCACAGGGAGTGGTTGGGATACGCAGTATTTT; clone size: .; J gene: TRBJ2-3; V gene: TRBV5-6; D gene: .
CDR3 protein: CASSLVSPHGYTF; CDR3 DNA: TGTGCCAGCAGCTTAGTTAGCCCCCATGGCTACACCTTC; clone size: many; J gene: TRBJ1-2; V gene: TRBV7-9; D gene: .
CDR3 protein: CASSVRQGLYNEQFF; CDR3 DNA: TGCGCCAGCAGCGTCCGACAAGGGCTTTACAATGAGCAGTTCTTC; clone size: medium-sized; J gene: TRBJ2-1; V gene: TRBV10-2; D gene: .
CDR3 protein: CATSDPGTGMYF; CDR3 DNA: TGTGCCACCAGTGACCCCGGGACAGGGATGTATTTT; clone size: many; J gene: TRBJ2-3; V gene: TRBV24-1; D gene: TRBD1
CDR3 protein: CSVEGLTRGEQYF; CDR3 DNA: TGCAGCGTTGAAGGGTTGACTAGAGGCGAGCAGTACTTC; clone size: few; J gene: TRBJ2-7; V gene: TRBV29-1; D gene: .
CDR3 protein: CASSPGGEAETSGTAETQYF; CDR3 DNA: TGTGCCAGCAGCCCCGGGGGGGAGGCGGAGACTAGCGGGACCGCGGAGACCCAGTACTTC; clone size: many; J gene: TRBJ2-5; V gene: TRBV11-1; D gene: TRBD2
CDR3 protein: CASSEENRGYEQYF; CDR3 DNA: TGTGCCAGCAGTGAGGAAAACAGGGGCTACGAGCAGTACTTC; clone size: many; J gene: TRBJ2-7; V gene: TRBV2; D gene: TRBD1
CDR3 protein: CASSLITGELNTEAFF; CDR3 DNA: TGTGCCAGCAGCTTGATTACAGGGGAATTGAACACTGAAGCTTTCTTT; clone size: many; J gene: TRBJ1-1; V gene: TRBV13; D gene: TRBD1
CDR3 protein: CASNNRGWNTEAFF; CDR3 DNA: TGTGCCAGCAACAACAGGGGTTGGAACACTGAAGCTTTCTTT; clone size: many; J gene: TRBJ1-1; V gene: TRBV6-1; D gene: TRBD1
CDR3 protein: CATSTNSNTEAFF; CDR3 DNA: TGTGCCACCAGTACCAACTCGAACACTGAAGCTTTCTTT; clone size: few; J gene: TRBJ1-1; V gene: TRBV24-1; D gene: .
CDR3 protein: CASSLYNNEQFF; CDR3 DNA: TGTGCCAGCAGTTTATATAACAATGAGCAGTTCTTC; clone size: many; J gene: TRBJ2-1; V gene: TRBV27; D gene: .
CDR3 protein: CASSPWDRINTEAFF; CDR3 DNA: TGTGCCAGCAGCCCCTGGGACAGGATCAACACTGAAGCTTTCTTT; clone size: few; J gene: TRBJ1-1; V gene: TRBV28; D gene: TRBD1
CDR3 protein: CASGFRVSHTDTQYF; CDR3 DNA: TGTGCCAGCGGATTCCGGGTTTCACACACAGATACGCAGTATTTT; clone size: many; J gene: TRBJ2-3; V gene: TRBV28; D gene: .
CDR3 protein: CSADLGPWGDTQYF; CDR3 DNA: TGCAGTGCTGATCTGGGGCCCTGGGGTGATACGCAGTATTTT; clone size: many; J gene: TRBJ2-3; V gene: TRBV20-1; D gene: .
CDR3 protein: CASSTGQGQEQYF; CDR3 DNA: TGCGCCAGCAGCACAGGACAGGGGCAGGAGCAGTACTTC; clone size: few; J gene: TRBJ2-7; V gene: TRBV5-1; D gene: TRBD1
CDR3 protein: CASKPGVAYEQYF; CDR3 DNA: TGTGCCAGCAAGCCGGGGGTCGCCTACGAGCAGTACTTC; clone size: many; J gene: TRBJ2-7; V gene: TRBV27; D gene: .
CDR3 protein: CASSPGERVEQFF; CDR3 DNA: TGTGCCAGCTCACCAGGGGAGAGGGTTGAGCAGTTCTTC; clone size: many; J gene: TRBJ2-1; V gene: TRBV18; D gene: .
CDR3 protein: CASSLSRRPTNEKLFF; CDR3 DNA: TGTGCCAGCAGCTTATCGAGGAGACCAACTAATGAAAAACTGTTTTTT; clone size: many; J gene: TRBJ1-4; V gene: TRBV11-2; D gene: .
CDR3 protein: CASRLAAPSSYNEQFF; CDR3 DNA: TGTGCCAGCAGACTAGCGGCCCCTAGCTCCTACAATGAGCAGTTCTTC; clone size: .; J gene: TRBJ2-1; V gene: TRBV6-2/TRBV6-3; D gene: TRBD2
CDR3 protein: CASSKGETQYF; CDR3 DNA: TGTGCCAGCAGCAAAGGGGAGACCCAGTACTTC; clone size: few; J gene: TRBJ2-5; V gene: TRBV5-4; D gene: .
CDR3 protein: CASSFFSTPNEQFF; CDR3 DNA: TGTGCCAGCAGTTTTTTTTCTACCCCGAATGAGCAGTTCTTC; clone size: many; J gene: TRBJ2-1; V gene: TRBV28; D gene: .
CDR3 protein: CATSRPSDRVNTGELFF; CDR3 DNA: TGTGCCACCAGCAGACCCTCGGACAGGGTAAACACCGGGGAGCTGTTTTTT; clone size: few; J gene: TRBJ2-2; V gene: TRBV15; D gene: TRBD1
CDR3 protein: CSASRERYEQFF; CDR3 DNA: TGCAGTGCTAGCAGGGAGCGTTATGAGCAGTTCTTC; clone size: few; J gene: TRBJ2-1; V gene: TRBV20-1; D gene: .